The entry below gives a single T cell receptor beta chain sequence along with its context. Data came from immunoSEQ multiplex PCR; TCRdb stores just in-frame clones and leaves some out. The sample lists about 160,000 clones; 93% were seen once. This sample was taken from a study of control samples from healthy donors and cancer patients. Looked up from germline, CDR1 is KGHSH and CDR2 is LQKENI. This CDR3 contains 17 residues. Trimming removed 1 base from V and 2 bases from J, with 15 bases in between. This sequence originates from a man aged 18 to 30 in good health. The chain carries TRBV18 and TRBJ1-5; D remains unclear. The sample taken for sequencing was blood. CDR3 nucleotide sequence: TGTGCCAGCTCACCACTAGGAGGGCCTTCGGGCAATCAGCCCCAGCATTTT. This codes for CASSPLGGPSGNQPQHF.